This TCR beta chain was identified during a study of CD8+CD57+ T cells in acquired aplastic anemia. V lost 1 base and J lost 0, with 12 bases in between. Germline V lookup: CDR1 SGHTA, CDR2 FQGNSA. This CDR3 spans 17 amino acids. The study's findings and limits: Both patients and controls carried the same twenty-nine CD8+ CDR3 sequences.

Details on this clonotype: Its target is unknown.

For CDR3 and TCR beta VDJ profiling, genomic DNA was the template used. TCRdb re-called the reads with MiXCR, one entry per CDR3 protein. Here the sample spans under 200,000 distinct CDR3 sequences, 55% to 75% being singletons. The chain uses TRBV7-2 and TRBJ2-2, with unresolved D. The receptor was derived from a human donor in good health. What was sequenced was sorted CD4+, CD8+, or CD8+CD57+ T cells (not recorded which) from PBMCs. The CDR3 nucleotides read TGTGCCAGCAGCTTAGGCCGAGGACGGCCGAACACCGGGGAGCTGTTTTTT. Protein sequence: CASSLGRGRPNTGELFF.